These 15 T cell receptor beta chains share one sample of origin, sequenced in a study of T cell repertoires in cytomegalovirus infection. Their target antigens are unknown. A single record per CDR3 protein comes from TCRdb applying MiXCR to the reads. The data show about a million distinct CDR3 sequences, with less than 40% seen just once and over 12% held by the top ten. The sample consisted of cultured CD8+ T cells from PBMCs, taken from culture after CMV antigen stimulation. These receptors were collected from a human donor in good health (CMV status not recorded). Some clones in this sample may be carry-over from other donors' samples.

This clonotype was seen a few times. V is TRBV12-3 or TRBV12-4 and J is TRBJ2-5; D ambiguous. V was shortened by 7 bases and J by 3 bases, with 9 bases between the two germline ends. This CDR3 has 12 residues. The CDR3, as DNA: TGTGCCAGCATAGGTGGGGAAGAGACCCAGTACTTC. This encodes CASIGGEETQYF.

CDR3 amino acids: CASSLADRGILGYTF. The DNA of the CDR3 is TGTGCCAGCAGCTTAGCGGACAGGGGGATATTGGGCTACACCTTC. The V call is TRBV7-4, the J call TRBJ1-2, with 10 positions matching TRBD1. Germline V CDR1 and CDR2: SGHVT, SQSDAQ. There are 15 residues in the CDR3. The V and J ends lost 0 bases and 8 bases, in that order; junction bases with no gene match: 6.

In its sample, this clonotype was seen a few times. The CDR3 is CASSQTKWGEGSNQPQHF. In DNA, the CDR3 is TGTGCCAGCAGCCAAACAAAGTGGGGGGAAGGTAGCAATCAGCCCCAGCATTTT. V usage is TRBV3-1 and J usage is TRBJ1-5; a weak D match, TRBD1 (5 bases). V gave up 2 bases and J gave up 0 bases, with 17 bases separating them. Germline assignment: CDR1 LGHDT and CDR2 YNNKEL (reference sequence). This CDR3 comprises 18 residues.

This chain links TRBV27 with TRBJ2-1; D call uncertain. CDR1 MNHEY and CDR2 SMNVEV come from the germline V gene (reference sequence). The CDR3 loop spans 12 amino acids. V dropped 4 bases and J dropped 7 bases, with 8 bases sitting between them. CDR3 in amino acids: CASSSRWNEQFF. CDR3 nucleotides: TGTGCCAGCAGTTCCAGGTGGAATGAGCAGTTCTTC.

In its sample, this clonotype was seen many times. The chain joins TRBV7-6 to TRBJ1-2; 12 nucleotides match TRBD1. The CDR3 sequence is 15 residues long. Looked up from germline, CDR1 is SGHVS and CDR2 is FNYEAQ. V dropped 10 bases and J dropped 7; count of bases not matched to a gene: 13. The CDR3: CATTPGQGAIGGYTF. The CDR3 DNA reads TGTGCCACCACACCGGGACAGGGGGCGATTGGTGGCTACACCTTC. Supplemented by reference TRBV7-6 and TRBJ1-2, the full variable domain reads GAGVSQSPRYKVTKRGQDVALRCDPISGHVSLYWYRQALGQGPEFLTYFNYEAQQDKSGLPNDRFSAERPEGSISTLTIQRTEQRDSAMYRCATTPGQGAIGGYTFGSGTRLTVV.

V is TRBV6-2 or TRBV6-3 and J is TRBJ1-1, with unresolved D. This CDR3 spans 12 amino acids. Germline V gives CDR1 MNHEY, CDR2 SVGEGT. Trimming took 2 bases from V and 8 from J, leaving 9 bases between them. The CDR3 is CASSYAALEAFF. The CDR3 DNA reads as TGTGCCAGCAGTTACGCGGCCTTGGAAGCTTTCTTT.

This chain links TRBV15 with TRBJ2-7; D is undetermined. The V gene's germline CDR1 is LNHNV and CDR2 YYDKDF (reference sequence). V lost 0 bases and J 3 bases, leaving 9 bases between the germline ends. The CDR3 runs to 14 residues. The CDR3: CATSRETILYEQYF. For the CDR3, the DNA is TGTGCCACCAGCAGAGAAACTATTCTCTACGAGCAGTACTTC.

The chain employs TRBV29-1 and TRBJ1-2, with D possibly matching TRBD1 (5 bases). The CDR3 has 16 residues. Deletions cut 0 bases from V and 3 bases from J, with 17 bases between. The germline V gene has CDR1 SQVTM and CDR2 ANQGSEA. CDR3 sequence reads: CSVEEVPGGADYGYTF. The CDR3, as DNA: TGCAGCGTTGAAGAGGTTCCGGGAGGGGCGGACTATGGCTACACCTTC.

This clonotype showed up many times. This chain links TRBV7-9 with TRBJ2-1; 8 positions agree with TRBD2. This CDR3 has 13 residues. The V gene's germline CDR1 is SEHNR and CDR2 FQNEAQ (reference sequence). V gave up 5 bases and J gave up 5 bases; unmatched junction bases: 2. For the CDR3, the DNA is TGTGCCAGCAGCCCGGGGGGGGACAATGAGCAGTTCTTC. Encoded protein: CASSPGGDNEQFF.

There are many counts of this clonotype. V and J are TRBV5-1 and TRBJ2-3; the D gene is possibly TRBD2 (6 bases). With 1 base removed from V and 6 bases from J, the gap between germline ends came to 18 bases. Germline V gene data show CDR1 as SGHRS and CDR2 as YFSETQ. This CDR3 region has 16 residues. The CDR3 loop reads CASSLPGDWTRDTQYF. In nucleotides, the CDR3 is TGCGCCAGCAGCTTGCCGGGGGACTGGACCCGTGATACGCAGTATTTT.

This clonotype was detected only a few times. This sequence joins TRBV27 and TRBJ1-1; D ambiguous. Germline values: CDR1 MNHEY, CDR2 SMNVEV (reference sequence). Trimming took 5 bases from V and 0 from J, leaving 13 bases between them. CDR3 length equals 15 residues. The CDR3 region has the DNA TGTGCCAGCAGTCCCCTGCTAGGGTTGAACACTGAAGCTTTCTTT. Its translation: CASSPLLGLNTEAFF.

A word on this clonotype: One end of the junction varies from germline; a read error may be responsible. This sequence joins TRBV7-6 and TRBJ2-7, with D perhaps TRBD1 or TRBD2 (5 bases each). The CDR3 loop spans 17 amino acids. Per germline, CDR1 SGHVS and CDR2 FNYEAQ. The CDR3 nucleotides are TGTGCCGGCAGCGGATGGGGGACGGGTGATTCCTCCTACGAGCAGTACTTC. Its translation: CAGSGWGTGDSSYEQYF.

Only a few counts were recorded for this clonotype. The rearrangement uses TRBV19 and TRBJ2-1, with no clear D. The CDR3 runs to 16 residues. In germline, CDR1 is LNHDA, CDR2 SQIVND (reference sequence). Between the trimmed V and J ends, which lost 6 bases and 1 base, there was a span of 16 bases. The CDR3 reads CASSHTLRNSYNEQFF. CDR3 coding DNA: TGTGCCAGTAGCCACACGCTTCGGAATTCCTACAATGAGCAGTTCTTC.

The genes are TRBV27 and TRBJ1-2, with D perhaps TRBD1 (5 bases). CDR1 is MNHEY, CDR2 SMNVEV, per germline (reference sequence). V was pared by 0 bases and J by 3 bases, with 11 bases between. The CDR3 totals 15 residues. CDR3 region: CASSLSPGWDYGYTF. In DNA, the CDR3 is TGTGCCAGCAGTTTATCTCCAGGGTGGGACTATGGCTACACCTTC.

This clonotype was counted only a few times. The genes are TRBV12-3 or TRBV12-4 and TRBJ2-5; D is uncertain. The ends were cut back, 4 bases at V and 3 bases at J, with 9 bases in the middle. The CDR3 totals 13 residues. CDR3 sequence reads: CASSSRVEETQYF. The CDR3 DNA follows: TGTGCCAGCAGTTCAAGGGTGGAAGAGACCCAGTACTTC.